What follows are 2 T cell receptor beta chains derived from one specimen sequenced in a study of patients and donors after allogeneic stem cell transplantation. MiXCR was run by TCRdb on the RT-PCR reads, yielding one entry per CDR3 protein. This table has about 88,000 distinct CDR3 sequences, around 48% appearing once. The sample was blood, either unsorted or a sorted T cell fraction (not recorded which). These receptors were collected from a human donor who was either an allogeneic HSCT recipient or a stem cell or donor lymphocyte infusion donor (not recorded which). It is not recorded whose cells these are; they may come from a transplant donor.

This clonotype was detected a few times. V usage is TRBV7-9 and J usage is TRBJ1-2; perhaps TRBD1 as D (6 bases). Trimming took off 1 base at V and 8 bases at J, with 17 bases between the two ends. In germline, CDR1 is SEHNR, CDR2 FQNEAQ (reference sequence). This CDR3 comprises 15 residues. The CDR3 protein is CASSLGGHLTEGYTF. The CDR3 coding sequence is TGTGCCAGCAGCTTAGGGGGACACCTGACAGAGGGCTACACCTTC.

The chain joins TRBV28 to TRBJ1-3; D unclear. V shed 7 bases and J shed 0 bases, with 7 bases lying between them. In germline, CDR1 is MDHEN, CDR2 SYDVKM. This CDR3 is 13 amino acids long. As DNA, the CDR3 is TGTGCCAGCACAGCCCTCTCTGGAAACACCATATATTTT. It encodes CASTALSGNTIYF.